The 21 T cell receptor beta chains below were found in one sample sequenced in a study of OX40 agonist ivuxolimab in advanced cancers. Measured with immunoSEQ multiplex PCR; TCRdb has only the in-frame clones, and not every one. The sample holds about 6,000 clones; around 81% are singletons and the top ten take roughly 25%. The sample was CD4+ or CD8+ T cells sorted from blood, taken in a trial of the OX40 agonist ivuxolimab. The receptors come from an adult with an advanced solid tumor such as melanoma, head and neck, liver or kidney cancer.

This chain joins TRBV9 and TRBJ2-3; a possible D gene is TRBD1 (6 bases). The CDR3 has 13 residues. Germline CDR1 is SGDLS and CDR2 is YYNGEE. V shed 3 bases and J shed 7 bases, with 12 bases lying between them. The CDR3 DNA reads TGTGCCAGCAGCGCACCACAGGGTAATACGCAGTATTTT. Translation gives CASSAPQGNTQYF.

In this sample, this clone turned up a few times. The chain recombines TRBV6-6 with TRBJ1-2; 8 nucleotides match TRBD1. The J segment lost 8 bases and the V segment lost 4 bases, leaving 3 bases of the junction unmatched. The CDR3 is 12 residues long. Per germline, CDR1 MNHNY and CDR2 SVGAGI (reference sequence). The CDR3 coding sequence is TGTGCCAGCAGTTGGACAGGGCAGGGCTACACCTTC. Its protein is CASSWTGQGYTF.

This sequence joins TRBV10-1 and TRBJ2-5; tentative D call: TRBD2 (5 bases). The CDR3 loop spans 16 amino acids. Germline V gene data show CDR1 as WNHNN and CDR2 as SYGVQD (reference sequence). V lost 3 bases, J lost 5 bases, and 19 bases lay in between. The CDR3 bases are TGCGCCAGCAGTGATCTCCGCTGGACTGCCAAGGAGACCCAGTACTTC. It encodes CASSDLRWTAKETQYF.

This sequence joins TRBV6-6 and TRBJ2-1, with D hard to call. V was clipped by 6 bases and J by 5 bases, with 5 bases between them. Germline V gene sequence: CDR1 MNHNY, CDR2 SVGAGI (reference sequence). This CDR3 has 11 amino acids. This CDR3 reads CASRGNNEQFF. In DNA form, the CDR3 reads TGTGCCAGCAGAGGTAACAATGAGCAGTTCTTC.

CDR3 residues: CASSVGVSGGTDTQYF. CDR3 bases: TGTGCCAGCAGCGTAGGGGTTAGCGGGGGGACAGATACGCAGTATTTT. This chain connects TRBV9 to TRBJ2-3, with 10 bases that match TRBD2. CDR1 SGDLS and CDR2 YYNGEE come from the germline V gene. V shed 0 bases and J 3 bases; nucleotides not matched to a gene: 4. The CDR3 consists of 16 residues. The whole variable domain, filled in from reference TRBV9 and TRBJ2-3, reads DSGVTQTPKHLITATGQRVTLRCSPRSGDLSVYWYQQSLDQGLQFLIQYYNGEERAKGNILERFSAQQFPDLHSELNLSSLELGDSALYFCASSVGVSGGTDTQYFGPGTRLTVL.

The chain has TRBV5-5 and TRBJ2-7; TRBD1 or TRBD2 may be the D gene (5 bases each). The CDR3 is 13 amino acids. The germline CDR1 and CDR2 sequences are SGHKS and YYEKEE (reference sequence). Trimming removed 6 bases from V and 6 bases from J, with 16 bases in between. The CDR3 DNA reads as TGTGCCAGCATCACGGAGATGAGGGGCGAGCAGTACTTC. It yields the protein CASITEMRGEQYF.

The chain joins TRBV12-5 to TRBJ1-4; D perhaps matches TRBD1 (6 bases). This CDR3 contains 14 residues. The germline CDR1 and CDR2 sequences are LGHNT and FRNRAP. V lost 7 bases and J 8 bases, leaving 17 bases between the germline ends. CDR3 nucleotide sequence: TGTGCTAGTGCCATTGGGACACAGAGGGAAAAACTGTTTTTT. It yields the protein CASAIGTQREKLFF.

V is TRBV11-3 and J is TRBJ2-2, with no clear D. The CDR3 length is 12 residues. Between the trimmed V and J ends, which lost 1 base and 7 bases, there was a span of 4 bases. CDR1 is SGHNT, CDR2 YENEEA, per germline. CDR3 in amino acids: CASSLVDGELFF. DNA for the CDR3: TGTGCCAGCAGCTTAGTTGACGGGGAGCTGTTTTTT.

The CDR3 nucleotides read TGTGCCAGTAGTATGGGACAGGGGGCCTACAATGAGCAGTTCTTC. This gives the protein CASSMGQGAYNEQFF. The chain is built from TRBV19 and TRBJ2-1; TRBD1 agrees at 11 bases. J gave up 2 bases and V 3 bases, and 0 bases lay outside the gene matches. The CDR3 length is 15 residues. Germline CDR1 reads LNHDA; CDR2 reads SQIVND (reference sequence). Together with reference TRBV19 and TRBJ2-1, the CDR3 gives the full variable domain: DGGITQSPKYLFRKEGQNVTLSCEQNLNHDAMYWYRQDPGQGLRLIYYSQIVNDFQKGDIAEGYSVSREKKESFPLTVTSAQKNPTAFYLCASSMGQGAYNEQFFGPGTRLTVL.

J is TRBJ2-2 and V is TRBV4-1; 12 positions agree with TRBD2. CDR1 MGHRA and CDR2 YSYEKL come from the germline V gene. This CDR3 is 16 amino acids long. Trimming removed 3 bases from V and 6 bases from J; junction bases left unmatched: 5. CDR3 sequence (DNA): TGCGCCAGCAGCCAGGGTCTAGCGGGGGGGCCCGGGGAGCTGTTTTTT. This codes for CASSQGLAGGPGELFF.

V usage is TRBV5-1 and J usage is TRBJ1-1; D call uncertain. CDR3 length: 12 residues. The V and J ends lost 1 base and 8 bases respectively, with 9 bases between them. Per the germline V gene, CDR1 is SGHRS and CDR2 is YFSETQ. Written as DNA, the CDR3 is TGCGCCAGCAGCTTGTGGAGGGAAGAAGCTTTCTTT. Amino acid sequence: CASSLWREEAFF.

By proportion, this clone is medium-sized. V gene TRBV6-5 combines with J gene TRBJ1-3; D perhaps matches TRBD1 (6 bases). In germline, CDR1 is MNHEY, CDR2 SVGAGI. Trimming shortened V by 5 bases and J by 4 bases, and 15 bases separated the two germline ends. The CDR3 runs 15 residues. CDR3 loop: CASSPSRGSGNTIYF. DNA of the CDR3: TGTGCCAGCAGTCCCTCCAGGGGATCCGGAAACACCATATATTTT.

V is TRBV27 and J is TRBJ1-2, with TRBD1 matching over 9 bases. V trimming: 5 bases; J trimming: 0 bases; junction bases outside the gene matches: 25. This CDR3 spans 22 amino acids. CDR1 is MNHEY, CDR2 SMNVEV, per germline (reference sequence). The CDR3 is CASSGGPGQGGKAPNPNYGYTF. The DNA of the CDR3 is TGTGCCAGCAGTGGGGGCCCGGGACAGGGAGGGAAGGCTCCAAACCCTAACTATGGCTACACCTTC.

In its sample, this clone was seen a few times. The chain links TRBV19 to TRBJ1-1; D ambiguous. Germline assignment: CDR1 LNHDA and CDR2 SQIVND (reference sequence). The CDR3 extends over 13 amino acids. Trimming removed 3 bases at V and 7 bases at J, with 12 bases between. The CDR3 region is CASSIARGSEAFF. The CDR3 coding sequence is TGTGCCAGTAGTATCGCCCGGGGAAGTGAAGCTTTCTTT.

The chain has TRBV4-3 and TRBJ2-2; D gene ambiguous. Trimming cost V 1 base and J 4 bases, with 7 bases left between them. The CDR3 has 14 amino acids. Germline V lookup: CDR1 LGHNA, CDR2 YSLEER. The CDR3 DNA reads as TGCGCCAGCAGCCAAGTAGTTTTCACCGGGGAGCTGTTTTTT. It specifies CASSQVVFTGELFF.

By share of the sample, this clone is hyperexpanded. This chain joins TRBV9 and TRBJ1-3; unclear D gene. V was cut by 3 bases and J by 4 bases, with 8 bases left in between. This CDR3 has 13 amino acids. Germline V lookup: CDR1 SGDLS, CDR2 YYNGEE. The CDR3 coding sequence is TGTGCCAGCAGCGCCCCTCAAGGAAACACCATATATTTT. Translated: CASSAPQGNTIYF.

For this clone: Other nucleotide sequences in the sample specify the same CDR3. The CDR3 loop is CASSSSDTQYF. The CDR3 nucleotides read TGTGCCAGCAGCTCATCCGATACGCAGTATTTT. This chain links TRBV7-9 with TRBJ2-3, with D hard to call. The CDR3 contains 11 residues. Germline assignment: CDR1 SEHNR and CDR2 FQNEAQ (reference sequence). The V gene lost 4 bases and the J gene lost 6 bases, with 5 bases spanning the gap.

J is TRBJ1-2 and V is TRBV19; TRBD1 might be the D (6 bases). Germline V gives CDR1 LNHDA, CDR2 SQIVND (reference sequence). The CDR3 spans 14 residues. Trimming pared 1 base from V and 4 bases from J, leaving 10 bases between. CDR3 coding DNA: TGTGCCAGTAGTATAGGGGGGCCAGCCTATGGCTACACCTTC. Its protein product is CASSIGGPAYGYTF.

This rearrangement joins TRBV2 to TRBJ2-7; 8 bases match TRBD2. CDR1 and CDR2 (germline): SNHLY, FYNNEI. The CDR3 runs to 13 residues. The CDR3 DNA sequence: TGTGCTTCAGCGGGAGACCGGGACGACGAGCAGTACTTC. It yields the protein CASAGDRDDEQYF.

CDR3 DNA sequence: TGCGCCAGCAGTGATACGGGGGGCCCGAATGAGCAGTTCTTC. Translating gives CASSDTGGPNEQFF. The J gene is TRBJ2-1, the V gene TRBV10-2; possibly TRBD2 for D (7 bases). Per the germline V gene, CDR1 is WSHSY and CDR2 is SAAADI. The CDR3 length is 14 residues. V shed 3 bases and J shed 7 bases, with 13 bases lying between them.

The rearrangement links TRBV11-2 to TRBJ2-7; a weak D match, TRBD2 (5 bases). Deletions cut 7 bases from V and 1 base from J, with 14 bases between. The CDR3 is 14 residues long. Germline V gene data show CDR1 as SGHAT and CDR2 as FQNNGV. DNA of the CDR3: TGTGCCAGCACTTGGTCGGACTTATCCTACGAGCAGTACTTC. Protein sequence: CASTWSDLSYEQYF.